This T cell receptor beta chain comes out of a study of shared clonotypes between healthy human individuals. Here immunoSEQ multiplex PCR was the method, and the copy in TCRdb shows in-frame clones only, minus some. The sample contains 2 million to 2.5 million clones, 85% to 95% of which appear only once. Germline V gene lookup returns CDR1 SQVTM and CDR2 ANQGSEA. This CDR3 is built from 20 residues. V lost 0 bases to trimming and J lost 6 bases; unmatched junction nucleotides: 21. Material: naive CD4+ T cells from PBMCs. Subset here: CD45RA+ positively selected. This clonotype was obtained from a man between 18 and 35 years old in good health. Some clones in this sample may be carry-over from other donors' samples. The V and J genes are TRBV29-1 and TRBJ2-1; 9 bases align to TRBD2. The CDR3 DNA is TGCAGCGTTGAAGATTTGGGGACAGTGGTAATAGCGGGAGTATGCAATGAGCAGTTCTTC. As protein: CSVEDLGTVVIAGVCNEQFF.